Listed below are T cell receptor beta chains from one sample, sequenced in a study of Tregs in tolerant kidney transplant recipients. Sequencing was performed with immunoSEQ multiplex PCR; in TCRdb, only in-frame clones are kept and a portion is missing. The profile covers over 50,000 clones, with over 70% appearing a single time and around 5.5% taken by the ten largest. The material sequenced was CD4+ T cells from blood. These receptors all stem from a human donor in good health. The CDR3 runs from the conserved cysteine through the conserved F or W. Each record gives: J gene, V gene, D gene, clone size, CDR3 DNA, CDR3 protein. The D gene is left open where the match is weak. Expanded clones are given a class, and other clones once, few, many or no size at all.

j_call: TRBJ1-1
v_call: TRBV19
d_call: TRBD1
clone_size: few
cdr3_nt: TGTGCCAGTAGTATTAGGAGACAGGGGACTGAAGCTTTCTTT
cdr3_aa: CASSIRRQGTEAFF

j_call: TRBJ2-5
v_call: TRBV18
d_call: NA
clone_size: NA
cdr3_nt: TGTGCCAGCTCAAACCAAGAGACCCAGTACTTC
cdr3_aa: CASSNQETQYF

j_call: TRBJ2-3
v_call: TRBV6-4
d_call: NA
clone_size: NA
cdr3_nt: TGTGCCAGCAGTGACTCGAAGGAAGACGGGGATACGCAGTATTTT
cdr3_aa: CASSDSKEDGDTQYF

j_call: TRBJ2-1
v_call: TRBV11-3
d_call: NA
clone_size: NA
cdr3_nt: TGTGCCAGCAGCTTAACGCGAGGGGTCTACAATGAGCAGTTCTTC
cdr3_aa: CASSLTRGVYNEQFF

j_call: TRBJ2-6
v_call: TRBV5-1
d_call: TRBD1
clone_size: few
cdr3_nt: TGCGCCAGCAGTTACAGGGGCTCTGGGGCCAACGTCCTGACTTTC
cdr3_aa: CASSYRGSGANVLTF

j_call: TRBJ1-1
v_call: TRBV5-1
d_call: NA
clone_size: NA
cdr3_nt: TGCGCCAGCAGCAGGACAGCTTCCGAGGCTTTCTTT
cdr3_aa: CASSRTASEAFF

j_call: TRBJ1-4
v_call: TRBV18
d_call: TRBD1
clone_size: NA
cdr3_nt: TGTGCCAGCTCCCGGGACAGGACGAATGAAAAACTGTTTTTT
cdr3_aa: CASSRDRTNEKLFF

j_call: TRBJ1-1
v_call: TRBV30
d_call: NA
clone_size: NA
cdr3_nt: TGTGCCTGGAAGTGGGGTAGGAACACTGAAGCTTTCTTT
cdr3_aa: CAWKWGRNTEAFF

j_call: TRBJ2-7
v_call: TRBV4-1
d_call: TRBD2
clone_size: NA
cdr3_nt: TGCGCCAGCAGCCGAGCGGGGACTGCCTCCTACGAGCAGTACTTC
cdr3_aa: CASSRAGTASYEQYF

j_call: TRBJ1-1
v_call: TRBV7-2
d_call: TRBD1
clone_size: once
cdr3_nt: TGTGCCAGCAGCTTACCTCCGGACAGGGGGCGATTTGAAGCTTTCTTT
cdr3_aa: CASSLPPDRGRFEAFF

j_call: TRBJ1-2
v_call: TRBV30
d_call: NA
clone_size: NA
cdr3_nt: TGTGCCTGGGAGGTAGGATGGGGCCATGGCTACACCTTC
cdr3_aa: CAWEVGWGHGYTF

j_call: TRBJ1-3
v_call: TRBV7-8
d_call: TRBD1
clone_size: NA
cdr3_nt: TGTGCCAGCAGGGACAGGGTAGTCCCAGGAAACACCATATATTTT
cdr3_aa: CASRDRVVPGNTIYF

j_call: TRBJ2-1
v_call: TRBV7-8
d_call: NA
clone_size: NA
cdr3_nt: TGTGCCAGCAGCTTACGCCGGGGCTCCTACAATGAGCAGTTCTTC
cdr3_aa: CASSLRRGSYNEQFF

j_call: TRBJ1-6
v_call: TRBV27
d_call: NA
clone_size: NA
cdr3_nt: TGTGCCAGCAGTGAGCGCAGCGATAATTCACCCCTCCACTTT
cdr3_aa: CASSERSDNSPLHF

j_call: TRBJ2-3
v_call: TRBV6-5
d_call: TRBD1
clone_size: once
cdr3_nt: TGTGCCAGCAGTACCGGGACAGGGGCAGATACGCAGTATTTT
cdr3_aa: CASSTGTGADTQYF

j_call: TRBJ1-2
v_call: TRBV6-5
d_call: TRBD1
clone_size: NA
cdr3_nt: TGTGCCAGCAGTTATGGTCTCGACAGGGTCTCAAGCTACACCTTC
cdr3_aa: CASSYGLDRVSSYTF

j_call: TRBJ1-2
v_call: TRBV2
d_call: NA
clone_size: few
cdr3_nt: TGTGCCAGCGGGAGGGATAACTATGGCTACACCTTC
cdr3_aa: CASGRDNYGYTF

j_call: TRBJ2-1
v_call: TRBV6-4
d_call: TRBD2
clone_size: NA
cdr3_nt: TGTGCCAGCGAAACTAGCGTCAGCAATGAGCAGTTCTTC
cdr3_aa: CASETSVSNEQFF

j_call: TRBJ1-1
v_call: TRBV6-5
d_call: NA
clone_size: NA
cdr3_nt: TGTGCCAGCAGTCGGGGGCTGACTGAAGCTTTCTTT
cdr3_aa: CASSRGLTEAFF

j_call: TRBJ2-2
v_call: TRBV6-1
d_call: TRBD2
clone_size: NA
cdr3_nt: TGTGCCAGCAGTGTGCGACTAGCGGGGCTCACCGGGGAGCTGTTTTTT
cdr3_aa: CASSVRLAGLTGELFF

j_call: TRBJ2-1
v_call: TRBV14
d_call: TRBD1
clone_size: NA
cdr3_nt: TGTGCCAGCAGCCAGAGAGAGGGGGCCCTCTACAATGAGCAGTTCTTC
cdr3_aa: CASSQREGALYNEQFF

j_call: TRBJ2-1
v_call: TRBV5-5
d_call: NA
clone_size: NA
cdr3_nt: TGTGCCAGCAGCCTCGAGAAGACGGGACTCCTGTTCTTC
cdr3_aa: CASSLEKTGLLFF

j_call: TRBJ2-5
v_call: TRBV25-1
d_call: TRBD2
clone_size: NA
cdr3_nt: TGTGCCAGCACAATGGGACTAAATTCGGAGACCCAGTACTTC
cdr3_aa: CASTMGLNSETQYF

j_call: TRBJ2-7
v_call: TRBV30
d_call: TRBD2
clone_size: NA
cdr3_nt: TGTGCCTGGAGTAAAGGGACTAGCGGGTTGAGGGACGAGCAGTACTTC
cdr3_aa: CAWSKGTSGLRDEQYF

j_call: TRBJ1-2
v_call: TRBV19
d_call: NA
clone_size: NA
cdr3_nt: TGTGCCAGTAGTGCCCAGAGGTCTTTGCATGGCTACACCTTC
cdr3_aa: CASSAQRSLHGYTF

j_call: TRBJ1-6
v_call: TRBV5-1
d_call: TRBD1
clone_size: NA
cdr3_nt: TGCGCCAGCAGCTATGGACAGGGCAATTCACCCCTCCACTTT
cdr3_aa: CASSYGQGNSPLHF

j_call: TRBJ2-7
v_call: TRBV2
d_call: NA
clone_size: NA
cdr3_nt: TGTGCCAGCAGTGAAGCTCGAACCGAGCAGTACTTC
cdr3_aa: CASSEARTEQYF

j_call: TRBJ2-3
v_call: TRBV5-1
d_call: TRBD1
clone_size: NA
cdr3_nt: TGCGCCAGCAGCTCCCGTCAGACCGGGACAGGGGGGTCAGATACGCAGTATTTT
cdr3_aa: CASSSRQTGTGGSDTQYF

j_call: TRBJ2-5
v_call: TRBV29-1
d_call: NA
clone_size: few
cdr3_nt: TGCAGCGTTGAGGGCGCGGGGGCACAAGAGACCCAGTACTTC
cdr3_aa: CSVEGAGAQETQYF

j_call: TRBJ2-3
v_call: TRBV19
d_call: NA
clone_size: NA
cdr3_nt: TGTGCCAGTAGTATAGCCGGCAGTTTGACAGATACGCAGTATTTT
cdr3_aa: CASSIAGSLTDTQYF

j_call: TRBJ2-3
v_call: TRBV5-4
d_call: TRBD2
clone_size: NA
cdr3_nt: TGTGCCAGCAGCTTCGGAGCGGGAGGCACAGATACGCAGTATTTT
cdr3_aa: CASSFGAGGTDTQYF

j_call: TRBJ1-1
v_call: TRBV6-1
d_call: TRBD1
clone_size: NA
cdr3_nt: TGTGCCAGCAGTGAAGTGGGACAGGTCGACACTGAAGCTTTCTTT
cdr3_aa: CASSEVGQVDTEAFF

j_call: TRBJ2-3
v_call: TRBV27
d_call: NA
clone_size: NA
cdr3_nt: TGTGCCAGCCGGGGGGTCCGGGACAGTACAGATACGCAGTATTTT
cdr3_aa: CASRGVRDSTDTQYF

j_call: TRBJ2-5
v_call: TRBV27
d_call: TRBD1
clone_size: NA
cdr3_nt: TGTGCCAGCAGGACCGGGACAGGGCGGGAAGAGACCCAGTACTTC
cdr3_aa: CASRTGTGREETQYF

j_call: TRBJ1-2
v_call: TRBV2
d_call: NA
clone_size: NA
cdr3_nt: TGTGCCAGCAGTGAAATCAGTTTTTGGGATGGCTACACCTTC
cdr3_aa: CASSEISFWDGYTF

j_call: TRBJ2-1
v_call: TRBV5-4
d_call: TRBD2
clone_size: NA
cdr3_nt: TGTGCCAGCAGCCCTCTAGCGGGAGGCCTCAATGAGCAGTTCTTC
cdr3_aa: CASSPLAGGLNEQFF

j_call: TRBJ1-6
v_call: TRBV2
d_call: NA
clone_size: few
cdr3_nt: TGTGCCAGCAACAGGGTCGATTCACCCCTCCACTTT
cdr3_aa: CASNRVDSPLHF

j_call: TRBJ2-3
v_call: TRBV5-6
d_call: NA
clone_size: NA
cdr3_nt: TGTGCCAGCAGCTTGGTCAGGAACACAGATACGCAGTATTTT
cdr3_aa: CASSLVRNTDTQYF

j_call: TRBJ1-1
v_call: TRBV29-1
d_call: NA
clone_size: NA
cdr3_nt: TGCAGCGTTGATGGCTATTGGAGCACTGAAGCTTTCTTT
cdr3_aa: CSVDGYWSTEAFF

j_call: TRBJ1-1
v_call: TRBV7-9
d_call: TRBD1
clone_size: medium-sized
cdr3_nt: TGTGCCAGCAGCCCGGGACAGGGCACTGAAGCTTTCTTT
cdr3_aa: CASSPGQGTEAFF

j_call: TRBJ2-2
v_call: TRBV27
d_call: TRBD2
clone_size: few
cdr3_nt: TGTGCCAGCAAAAGCCTAGCGGGGGGCCACAGGAACACCGGGGAGCTGTTTTTT
cdr3_aa: CASKSLAGGHRNTGELFF

j_call: TRBJ1-1
v_call: TRBV18
d_call: NA
clone_size: NA
cdr3_nt: TGTGCCAGCTCACCCACAGTTACAGCCATTATTGAAGCTTTCTTT
cdr3_aa: CASSPTVTAIIEAFF

j_call: TRBJ2-5
v_call: TRBV9
d_call: TRBD2
clone_size: once
cdr3_nt: TGTGCCAGCAGCGCTCTTAGCGGGAGAAGGGGAGAGACCCAGTACTTC
cdr3_aa: CASSALSGRRGETQYF

j_call: TRBJ2-3
v_call: TRBV18
d_call: NA
clone_size: NA
cdr3_nt: TGTGCCAGCTCACCCAGCGGGAGCACAGATACGCAGTATTTT
cdr3_aa: CASSPSGSTDTQYF

j_call: TRBJ2-5
v_call: TRBV11-2
d_call: NA
clone_size: NA
cdr3_nt: TGTGCCAGCAGCTTAGTAACAGGGATTTCAGAGACCCAGTACTTC
cdr3_aa: CASSLVTGISETQYF

j_call: TRBJ2-1
v_call: TRBV5-1
d_call: TRBD2
clone_size: NA
cdr3_nt: TGCGCCAGCAGCACGGGACTAGCGGGAGGGAATGAGCAGTTCTTC
cdr3_aa: CASSTGLAGGNEQFF

j_call: TRBJ2-7
v_call: TRBV28
d_call: NA
clone_size: NA
cdr3_nt: TGTGCCAGCACCCAATCCTACGAGCAGTACTTC
cdr3_aa: CASTQSYEQYF

j_call: TRBJ2-1
v_call: TRBV5-1
d_call: TRBD1
clone_size: NA
cdr3_nt: TGCGCCAGCAGCCCGGGACAGGGCGCTAATGAGCAGTTCTTC
cdr3_aa: CASSPGQGANEQFF

j_call: TRBJ1-1
v_call: TRBV6-5
d_call: NA
clone_size: NA
cdr3_nt: TGTGCCAGCAGGAGGGGAGGTGAAGCTTTCTTT
cdr3_aa: CASRRGGEAFF

j_call: TRBJ1-5
v_call: TRBV6-5
d_call: NA
clone_size: NA
cdr3_nt: TGTGCCAGGCGGGGGAGCGACCTGGGTAATCAGCCCCAGCATTTT
cdr3_aa: CARRGSDLGNQPQHF

j_call: TRBJ1-1
v_call: TRBV11-3
d_call: TRBD1
clone_size: NA
cdr3_nt: TGTGCCAGCAGCCCGTCAGGGGGGGACACTGAAGCTTTCTTT
cdr3_aa: CASSPSGGDTEAFF

j_call: TRBJ1-2
v_call: TRBV18
d_call: TRBD1
clone_size: NA
cdr3_nt: TGTGCCAGCTCACTTTCCGCACAGGGGGTTAACTATGGCTACACCTTC
cdr3_aa: CASSLSAQGVNYGYTF

j_call: TRBJ2-7
v_call: TRBV27
d_call: TRBD1
clone_size: medium-sized
cdr3_nt: TGTGCCAGCAGTATCCGTGCGGACAGGCTCCAATCCTACGAGCAGTACTTC
cdr3_aa: CASSIRADRLQSYEQYF

j_call: TRBJ2-1
v_call: TRBV7-2
d_call: TRBD2
clone_size: NA
cdr3_nt: TGTGCCAGCAGCTTAAGCGGGAGCTCCTACAATGAGCAGTTCTTC
cdr3_aa: CASSLSGSSYNEQFF